These 10 T cell receptor beta chains came from one sample sequenced in a study of human T cells and chemical hapten exposure. TCRdb reanalysed the RACE reads using MiXCR and keeps one entry per CDR3 protein. The table lists approximately 85,000 distinct CDR3 sequences, roughly 10% of them singletons. Time point in this sample: patch test 2, 6 weeks after DPC sensitization. Treatment noted: therapeutic diphenylcyclopropenone sensitization with weekly scalp DPC. The sequencing used whole blood, collected in connection with sensitization to the hapten diphenylcyclopropenone (DPC). The receptors were sampled from a woman aged 25 to 39 with alopecia areata. Some clones in this sample may be carry-over from other donors' samples.

This clonotype was found many times. V gene TRBV20-1 combines with J gene TRBJ1-2, with 9 bases that match TRBD1. The CDR3 has 14 residues. Looked up from germline, CDR1 is DFQATT and CDR2 is SNEGSKA (reference sequence). J gave up 4 bases and V 2 bases, and 5 bases lay outside the gene matches. Written as DNA, the CDR3 is TGCAGTGCTAGACGGGTGACAGGGGGCTATGGCTACACCTTC. Protein: CSARRVTGGYGYTF.

This clonotype was seen many times. The chain combines TRBV18 with TRBJ2-5; no clear D. The V end lost 0 bases, the J end lost 2 bases, and 7 bases lay between the germline ends. The CDR3 totals 14 residues. CDR1 and CDR2 from the germline V gene are KGHSH and LQKENI. The CDR3 is CASSPPGRQETQYF. CDR3 nucleotide sequence: TGTGCCAGCTCACCACCGGGTCGACAAGAGACCCAGTACTTC.

The chain has TRBV5-6 and TRBJ1-6; D is uncertain. Looked up from germline, CDR1 is SGHDT and CDR2 is YYEEEE. Trimming took 0 bases from V and 0 from J, leaving 4 bases between them. The CDR3 extends over 15 amino acids. This CDR3 reads CASSLASSYNSPLHF. CDR3 DNA: TGTGCCAGCAGCTTGGCCAGCTCCTATAATTCACCCCTCCACTTT. Looking up the rest from reference TRBV5-6 and TRBJ1-6 gives the full variable domain: DAGVTQSPTHLIKTRGQQVTLRCSPKSGHDTVSWYQQALGQGPQFIFQYYEEEERQRGNFPDRFSGHQFPNYSSELNVNALLLGDSALYLCASSLASSYNSPLHFGNGTRLTVT.

This clonotype was picked up a small number of times. The chain carries TRBV10-3 and TRBJ2-2, with D perhaps matching TRBD1 (6 bases). The CDR3 length is 14 residues. Trimming removed 8 bases at V and 2 bases at J, with 12 bases between. Germline CDR1 reads ENHRY; CDR2 reads SYGVKD. The CDR3 DNA is TGTGCCATCGCAGGGGTTCTCAACACCGGGGAGCTGTTTTTT. This codes for CAIAGVLNTGELFF.

This clonotype was seen at least ten times. This rearrangement joins TRBV6-5 to TRBJ1-2; TRBD1 agrees at 7 bases. The CDR3 consists of 14 residues. J lost 4 bases, V lost 5 bases, and 7 bases had no gene match. Germline CDR1 is MNHEY and CDR2 is SVGAGI. CDR3 nucleotide sequence: TGTGCCAGCAGTGCGGACAGGCCCCCCTATGGCTACACCTTC. The encoded protein is CASSADRPPYGYTF.

This clonotype was recorded many times. The chain links TRBV29-1 to TRBJ2-6; D ambiguous. The germline gives CDR1 SQVTM, CDR2 ANQGSEA. The ends were cut back, 5 bases at V and 1 base at J, with 6 bases in the middle. The CDR3 sequence is 13 residues long. CDR3 protein: CSVPTSGANVLTF. The CDR3 nucleotides read TGCAGCGTTCCAACTTCTGGGGCCAACGTCCTGACTTTC. The variable domain in full, with the rest retrieved from reference TRBV29-1 and TRBJ2-6, is SAVISQKPSRDICQRGTSLTIQCQVDSQVTMMFWYRQQPGQSLTLIATANQGSEATYESGFVIDKFPISRPNLTFSTLTVSNMSPEDSSIYLCSVPTSGANVLTFGAGSRLTVL.

This clonotype was found many times. The V call is TRBV12-3 or TRBV12-4, the J call TRBJ1-2; no clear D. V was shortened by 4 bases and J by 8 bases, with 11 bases between the two germline ends. The CDR3 loop spans 12 amino acids. CDR3 protein: CASSWLGSGYTF. The CDR3 DNA reads TGTGCCAGCAGTTGGTTGGGGAGCGGCTACACCTTC.

This chain connects TRBV29-1 to TRBJ2-2, with no clear D. The length of the CDR3 is 11 residues. CDR1 is SQVTM, CDR2 ANQGSEA, per germline. The V and J ends lost 6 bases and 6 bases respectively, with 8 bases between them. The CDR3 spells CSVARAGELFF. The CDR3 bases are TGCAGCGTCGCCCGCGCCGGGGAGCTGTTTTTT.

This clonotype was seen at least ten times. The chain recombines TRBV6-1 with TRBJ1-2, with TRBD1 matching 7 bases. CDR1 and CDR2 (germline): MNHNS, SASEGT. The CDR3 runs to 15 residues. V shed 2 bases and J 3 bases; nucleotides not matched to a gene: 6. CDR3 in amino acids: CASSESGQWDYGYTF. The CDR3 DNA is TGTGCCAGCAGTGAATCGGGACAGTGGGACTATGGCTACACCTTC.

The sample holds many counts of this clonotype. The CDR3 spells CAWSGGQGALFF. Written as DNA, the CDR3 is TGTGCCTGGAGTGGAGGACAGGGGGCTCTGTTCTTC. This chain uses TRBV30 with TRBJ2-1; 11 nucleotides align to TRBD1. CDR1 and CDR2 (germline): GTSNPN, SVGIG (reference sequence). The CDR3 length is 12 residues. After removal of 1 base from V and 15 bases from J, the junction contained 5 bases not matched to a gene.